A selection of T cell receptor beta chains follows, all from one sample in a study of cytomegalovirus exposure and HLA in healthy donors. The table came from immunoSEQ multiplex PCR; TCRdb's copy has only in-frame clones and leaves some out. The data contain over 85,000 clones, roughly 84% of them singletons. Sequencing was carried out using PBMCs. These receptors came from a man younger than 40 in good health and CMV-seropositive. The CDR3 runs from the conserved cysteine through the conserved F or W. A D gene is named only where the DNA matches it firmly. Part of the rows lack a size; the others show once, few, many or a class for expanded clones.

v_call	clone_size	cdr3_length	d_call	j_call	cdr3_aa	cdr3_nt
TRBV29-1	.	20	TRBD2	TRBJ2-7	CSYNKTVVWSTSGLVYEQYF	TGCAGCTATAATAAAACCGTGGTTTGGTCGACTAGCGGGTTAGTCTACGAGCAGTACTTC
TRBV6-1	.	18	TRBD2	TRBJ2-5	CASSDFPEGRGEKETQYF	TGTGCCAGCAGTGACTTTCCCGAAGGGCGGGGGGAAAAAGAGACCCAGTACTTC
TRBV7-3	.	15	TRBD2	TRBJ2-1	CASSQGLAGYNEQFF	TGTGCCAGCAGCCAGGGACTAGCGGGCTACAATGAGCAGTTCTTC
TRBV5-1	.	14	TRBD1	TRBJ2-7	CASGPGQGTHEQYF	TGCGCCAGCGGTCCGGGACAGGGGACCCACGAGCAGTACTTC
TRBV6-1	.	13	TRBD1	TRBJ1-5	CASSDGTGPPQHF	TGTGCCAGCAGTGACGGGACAGGGCCGCCCCAGCATTTT
TRBV14	.	17	TRBD2	TRBJ2-5	CASSQEFSSGTQETQYF	TGTGCCAGCAGCCAAGAGTTCTCTAGCGGGACACAAGAGACCCAGTACTTC
TRBV10-3	.	14	TRBD1	TRBJ1-2	CAISGTGESHGYTF	TGTGCCATCAGTGGGACAGGGGAATCTCATGGCTACACCTTC
TRBV5-5	.	14	.	TRBJ1-2	CASSPQTGNYGYTF	TGTGCCAGCAGCCCCCAGACAGGCAACTATGGCTACACCTTC
TRBV10-2	.	15	.	TRBJ2-7	CASSEIGGRLYEQYF	TGCGCCAGCAGTGAGATCGGGGGGCGACTCTACGAGCAGTACTTC
TRBV25-1	.	15	TRBD1	TRBJ1-1	CASSASGTANTEAFF	TGTGCCAGCAGTGCGTCCGGGACAGCGAACACTGAAGCTTTCTTT
TRBV7-9	.	18	TRBD2	TRBJ2-7	CASSPSGLAGGSPYEQYF	TGTGCCAGCAGCCCCTCTGGGCTAGCGGGGGGCTCCCCCTACGAGCAGTACTTC
TRBV4-1	.	16	.	TRBJ2-7	CASSQEPGLASYEQYF	TGCGCCAGCAGCCAAGAACCGGGACTGGCCTCCTACGAGCAGTACTTC
TRBV28	once	17	TRBD1	TRBJ1-5	CASTRFRGQGANQPQHF	TGTGCCAGCACCCGGTTCCGGGGACAGGGGGCTAATCAGCCCCAGCATTTT
TRBV25-1	.	17	.	TRBJ2-6	CASSEASGAQGANVLTF	TGTGCCAGCAGTGAAGCGTCAGGGGCTCAGGGGGCCAACGTCCTGACTTTC
TRBV30	.	11	.	TRBJ2-3	CAWRGGDTQYF	TGTGCCTGGAGGGGGGGAGATACGCAGTATTTT
TRBV18	.	14	.	TRBJ2-7	CASSPAQEGSEQYF	TGTGCCAGCTCACCCGCCCAGGAGGGGAGCGAGCAGTACTTC
TRBV18	.	15	TRBD2	TRBJ2-7	CASSPLGVGRTEQYF	TGTGCCAGCTCACCACTGGGCGTCGGGAGGACCGAGCAGTACTTC
TRBV5-4	few	13	.	TRBJ2-7	CASSLFSTEEQYF	TGTGCCAGCAGCTTGTTTTCCACGGAGGAGCAGTACTTC
TRBV7-9	.	17	.	TRBJ1-5	CASSLQQSGHPNQPQHF	TGTGCCAGCAGCTTACAACAATCGGGACACCCGAATCAGCCCCAGCATTTT
TRBV18	.	16	TRBD1	TRBJ1-4	CASSPRQGRTNEKLFF	TGTGCCAGCTCACCACGACAGGGGAGAACTAATGAAAAACTGTTTTTT
TRBV29-1	.	14	TRBD1	TRBJ1-2	CSVASDRASYGYTF	TGCAGCGTCGCGAGCGACAGGGCGAGCTATGGCTACACCTTC
TRBV11-1	.	15	.	TRBJ1-2	CASSPRGALDYGYTF	TGTGCCAGCAGCCCTCGGGGGGCGCTGGACTATGGCTACACCTTC
TRBV7-2	.	15	TRBD2	TRBJ2-2	CASSSLAGGTGELFF	TGTGCCAGCAGCTCTCTAGCGGGGGGCACCGGGGAGCTGTTTTTT
TRBV4-2	.	15	.	TRBJ2-7	CASSQEGRVGYEQYF	TGTGCCAGCAGCCAAGAGGGCAGGGTTGGGTACGAGCAGTACTTC
TRBV7-7	.	12	.	TRBJ2-5	CASSLARLVKYF	TGTGCTAGCAGCTTAGCGCGGCTTGTAAAGTACTTC
TRBV5-8	.	12	.	TRBJ2-7	CASSLTHYEQYF	TGTGCCAGCAGCTTGACACACTACGAGCAGTACTTC
TRBV7-9	few	16	.	TRBJ2-6	CASIPRGGSGANVLTF	TGTGCCAGCATCCCGAGGGGAGGCTCTGGGGCCAACGTCCTGACTTTC
TRBV18	once	14	TRBD1	TRBJ1-3	CASSPPDRGNTIYF	TGTGCCAGCTCACCTCCGGACAGGGGGAACACCATATATTTT
TRBV15	few	17	.	TRBJ2-5	CATSRDDGDMDEETQYF	TGTGCCACCAGCAGAGATGACGGGGATATGGATGAAGAGACCCAGTACTTC
TRBV7-9	.	14	.	TRBJ1-1	CASSLVGGETEAFF	TGTGCCAGCAGCTTAGTCGGAGGTGAAACTGAAGCTTTCTTT
TRBV2	.	13	TRBD1	TRBJ2-7	CASRETGAYEQYF	TGTGCCAGCAGGGAAACAGGGGCCTACGAGCAGTACTTC
TRBV2	.	14	TRBD1	TRBJ1-1	CASSDSTGLNEAFF	TGTGCCAGCAGTGACTCGACAGGGCTAAATGAAGCTTTCTTT
TRBV5-6	.	13	.	TRBJ2-1	CASSFTVYNEQFF	TGTGCCAGCAGCTTTACGGTTTACAATGAGCAGTTCTTC
TRBV2	.	17	TRBD1	TRBJ2-6	CASRAGTGRSGANVLTF	TGTGCCAGCAGGGCCGGGACAGGGAGGTCTGGGGCCAACGTCCTGACTTTC
TRBV2	.	15	TRBD2	TRBJ2-1	CASSRLAGGPSEQFF	TGTGCCAGCAGCAGACTAGCGGGGGGGCCCTCTGAGCAGTTCTTC
TRBV5-1	few	15	TRBD1	TRBJ1-1	CASSFTQGENTEAFF	TGCGCCAGCAGCTTTACGCAGGGGGAGAACACTGAAGCTTTCTTT
TRBV5-6	few	16	TRBD1	TRBJ1-6	CASSLHQGEYNSPLHF	TGTGCCAGCAGCTTGCACCAGGGGGAATATAATTCACCCCTCCACTTT
TRBV28	few	15	.	TRBJ1-2	CASSFYQKGKEGYTF	TGTGCCAGCAGTTTCTATCAGAAGGGGAAGGAGGGCTACACCTTC
TRBV6-5	.	15	TRBD1	TRBJ2-7	CASSRSGTGGYEQYF	TGTGCCAGCAGCCGCTCCGGGACAGGTGGCTACGAGCAGTACTTC
TRBV5-6	.	16	.	TRBJ2-1	CASSQLTGDSYNEQFF	TGTGCCAGCAGCCAACTGACGGGGGACTCCTACAATGAGCAGTTCTTC
TRBV5-1	.	15	TRBD1	TRBJ2-7	CASSLGTGTPYEQYF	TGCGCCAGCAGCTTAGGGACAGGGACCCCCTACGAGCAGTACTTC
TRBV7-2	.	15	.	TRBJ1-6	CASSLVTENNSPLHF	TGTGCCAGCAGCTTAGTTACGGAGAATAATTCACCCCTCCACTTT
TRBV6-5	.	14	.	TRBJ2-2	CASTGIANTGELFF	TGTGCCAGCACCGGGATCGCGAACACCGGGGAGCTGTTTTTT
TRBV4-3	.	18	TRBD2	TRBJ2-7	CASSQGFSGGEFSYEQYF	TGCGCCAGCAGCCAAGGCTTTAGCGGGGGGGAATTCTCCTACGAGCAGTACTTC